The clone carrying this TCR beta chain has just a few counts. Germline loops: CDR1 SGHDN, CDR2 FVKESK. With 4 bases clipped from V and 4 bases from J, the junction kept 7 bases outside the gene matches. The CDR3 extends over 16 amino acids. These data belong to a study of beta chain features in type 1 diabetes. Sequencing targeted expressed TCRB transcripts, as all isolated RNA had been reverse transcribed. Repertoires were generated with immunoSEQ multiplex PCR, while TCRdb's copy carries only in-frame clones and drops some. The sample includes roughly 330,000 clones, 9.5% to 12% of them seen just once.

V usage is TRBV14 and J usage is TRBJ2-2, with 9 bases fitting TRBD1. The receptor comes from a woman aged 25 to 39 in good health. The specimen was naive CD4+ T cells from blood. CDR3 amino acids: CASSPGTGSGTGELFF. CDR3 in DNA: TGTGCCAGCAGCCCGGGGACAGGGTCCGGCACCGGGGAGCTGTTTTTT. The full variable domain, its missing parts supplied by reference TRBV14 and TRBJ2-2, is EAGVTQFPSHSVIEKGQTVTLRCDPISGHDNLYWYRRVMGKEIKFLLHFVKESKQDESGMPNNRFLAERTGGTYSTLKVQPAELEDSGVYFCASSPGTGSGTGELFFGEGSRLTVL.